This TCR beta chain was observed in a study of T cells in Graves' hyperthyroidism and ophthalmopathy. Study details: Peripheral blood was acquired at first diagnosis, ahead of any therapy whatsoever.

A note on this clonotype: Antigen: not known.

CDR3 length: 14 residues. Germline V gene lookup returns CDR1 SSHAT and CDR2 FNYEAQ (reference sequence). V lost 5 bases and J lost 6, with 16 bases in between. The source material, RNA transcripts, was used to amplify TCR beta CDR3 regions. First-round RT-PCR of the TCR CDR3 relied on the HTBI primer set. MiXCR, run by TCRdb on the multiplex PCR reads, gives a single entry per CDR3 protein. The table shows some 550,000 distinct CDR3 sequences, with less than 25% occurring only once. Among the patients, aged 18 to 65, hyperthyroidism was newly diagnosed and had lasted under 2 months. Broader study findings: The model foresaw ophthalmopathy a median 6.5 months prior to onset.

V is TRBV7-7 and J is TRBJ2-5; the D is unclear. This clonotype originated in a man aged 18 to 35 with Graves' hyperthyroidism. The sequenced sample was blood. CDR3 nucleotides: TGTGCCAGCAGCCCCCAGCCTGGGCCACAGACCCAGTACTTC. It encodes CASSPQPGPQTQYF.